The sequence of this T cell receptor (beta chain) was determined in a study of cytotoxic CD8 clonotypes in ibrutinib-treated CLL. General study points: Sustained-remission patients were sampled at one set of times and progressing patients at different ones.

The CDR3 extends over 11 amino acids. CDR1 and CDR2 from the germline V gene are SNHLY and FYNNEI. V shed 4 bases and J shed 14 bases, with 11 bases lying between them. Concerning this clone: Its antigen is not known.

Using immunoSEQ multiplex PCR, the repertoire was profiled, and TCRdb retains in-frame clones only, with some absent. Among about 68,000 clones listed, around 84% were seen once. The sequencing used PBMCs, collected at disease progression, from a patient treated with ibrutinib. The origin of this receptor is a human donor with chronic lymphocytic leukemia. This rearrangement joins TRBV2 to TRBJ1-4; tentatively, D is TRBD1 (5 bases). The CDR3 DNA reads TGTGCCAGCAGTGTCCATGAGGGGCTGTTTTTT. Protein product: CASSVHEGLFF. Complete variable domain (other parts from reference TRBV2 and TRBJ1-4): EPEVTQTPSHQVTQMGQEVILRCVPISNHLYFYWYRQILGQKVEFLVSFYNNEISEKSEIFDDQFSVERPDGSNFTLKIRSTKLEDSAMYFCASSVHEGLFFGSGTQLSVL.